This entry describes one T cell receptor beta chain. The sample belongs to a study of shared clonotypes between healthy human individuals. Study background: Aged 18 to 49, the donors were two women and three men.

Germline V lookup: CDR1 SGHVS, CDR2 FQNEAQ. The length of the CDR3 is 15 residues. J gave up 1 base and V 0 bases, and 2 bases lay outside the gene matches. Genomic DNA (from each subset) was split evenly across several immunoSEQ plates. Sequencing used immunoSEQ multiplex PCR; TCRdb keeps in-frame clones, though not all of them. The sample holds more than 450,000 clones, 79% seen once. Sequencing was carried out using PBMCs. This chain connects TRBV7-8 to TRBJ1-1; 7 positions match TRBD1. This sequence was found in a woman aged 40 to 49 in good health. Some clones in this sample may be carry-over from other donors' samples. Here the CDR3 DNA reads TGTGCCAGCAGCTTAGCACAGGGGAGGAACACTGAAGCTTTCTTT. Translated: CASSLAQGRNTEAFF. Looking up the rest from reference TRBV7-8 and TRBJ1-1 gives the full variable domain: GAGVSQSPRYKVAKRGQDVALRCDPISGHVSLFWYQQALGQGPEFLTYFQNEAQLDKSGLPSDRFFAERPEGSVSTLKIQRTQQEDSAVYLCASSLAQGRNTEAFFGQGTRLTVV.